This TCR beta chain was observed in a study of T cell responses to AZD1222 COVID-19 vaccine. The study's findings and limits: Donors, mostly white British, included more females; clonal diversity was possibly underestimated. Repertoire sampling was restricted to post-peak T cell response timepoints.

This clone was seen only a few times. The antigen is undetermined. Data came from immunoSEQ multiplex PCR; TCRdb stores just in-frame clones and leaves some out. The table lists about 85,000 clones, roughly 90% of them singletons. The CDR3 is 17 residues long. The J segment lost 8 bases and the V segment lost 4 bases, leaving 16 bases of the junction unmatched. Per the germline V gene, CDR1 is SEHNR and CDR2 is FQNEAQ (reference sequence). The sample was peripheral blood, taken on day 0 of AZD1222 vaccination. This chain uses TRBV7-9 with TRBJ2-1; TRBD1 matches at 8 bases. This sequence was found in an adult in good health. CDR3 bases: TGTGCCAGCAGCTCCGACCGGAGGAGAGGGACAGGCGATGAGCAGTTCTTC. Its protein product is CASSSDRRRGTGDEQFF.